These 2 T cell receptor beta chains were sequenced from one sample in a study of CD8+ T cells in alopecia areata. The sequencing template was cDNA reverse transcribed from extracted RNA. Assay used: immunoSEQ multiplex PCR; TCRdb lists only in-frame clones, some missing. The sample contains fewer than 200,000 clones, approximately 60% of which appear only once. Noted treatment: oral pan-JAK inhibitor, 5-10 mg twice daily. The sample in question was CD4+ T cells sorted from blood, obtained at week 24, from a patient treated with tofacitinib. All receptors derive from a human donor with alopecia areata.

V and J are TRBV28 and TRBJ2-7; TRBD1 is a possible D gene (5 bases). This CDR3 is 13 amino acids long. The V gene's germline CDR1 is MDHEN and CDR2 SYDVKM. Trimming removed 7 bases from V and 4 bases from J, with 14 bases in between. CDR3 sequence: CASTPPGKYEQYF. The CDR3 DNA follows: TGTGCCAGCACCCCCCCAGGGAAGTACGAGCAGTACTTC.

On this clone: This specimen includes other DNA sequences encoding the same CDR3. The rearrangement joins TRBV20-1 to TRBJ2-1; D may be TRBD2 (6 bases). The CDR3 totals 10 residues. Germline CDR1 DFQATT, CDR2 SNEGSKA (reference sequence). V gave up 5 bases and J gave up 8 bases, with 7 bases separating them. The CDR3 region is CSARRDEQFF. CDR3 sequence (DNA): TGCAGTGCTCGGAGGGATGAGCAGTTCTTC.